The 27 T cell receptor beta chains below all came from one sample that was sequenced in a study of CD8+ T cells in alopecia areata. Extraction and reverse transcription of RNA yielded cDNA as the sequencing template. Assay used: immunoSEQ multiplex PCR; TCRdb lists only in-frame clones, some missing. The sample contains about 150,000 clones, roughly 48% of which appear only once. Sequencing input: CD4+ T cells sorted from blood. These receptors all come from a human donor with alopecia areata.

V and J are TRBV10-3 and TRBJ2-7; no clear D gene. V lost 10 bases to trimming and J lost 2 bases, with 18 bases between them. The length of the CDR3 is 14 residues. Germline CDR1 and CDR2: ENHRY and SYGVKD. CDR3 DNA: TGTGCCAGCAGCTCCCAAGGCCCAACCTACGAGCAGTACTTC. This encodes CASSSQGPTYEQYF.

This chain connects TRBV27 to TRBJ2-3; D remains ambiguous. Trimming removed 5 bases at V and 6 bases at J, with 12 bases between. CDR1 is MNHEY and CDR2 is SMNVEV in the germline V gene (reference sequence). This CDR3 has 13 amino acids. The CDR3 nucleotides are TGTGCCAGCAGTGAAGGACGAAAGGATACGCAGTATTTT. Translated, it gives CASSEGRKDTQYF.

In this sample, this clone turned up a few times. The V and J genes are TRBV19 and TRBJ1-1, with D hard to call. CDR3 size: 11 residues. The ends were cut back, 7 bases at V and 1 base at J, with 4 bases in the middle. Germline assignment: CDR1 LNHDA and CDR2 SQIVND (reference sequence). In DNA, the CDR3 is TGTGCCAGTAACCGGAACACTGAAGCTTTCTTT. It yields the protein CASNRNTEAFF.

This clone was detected a few times. The V call is TRBV19, the J call TRBJ2-1, with 8 nucleotides matching TRBD2. In germline, CDR1 is LNHDA, CDR2 SQIVND (reference sequence). The CDR3 length is 14 residues. J was trimmed by 9 bases and V by 8 bases; bases with no gene match: 12. The CDR3 region is CASGALAGTTEQFF. CDR3 nucleotides: TGTGCCAGTGGTGCCTTAGCGGGGACTACTGAGCAGTTCTTC. The variable domain in full, with the rest retrieved from reference TRBV19 and TRBJ2-1, is DGGITQSPKYLFRKEGQNVTLSCEQNLNHDAMYWYRQDPGQGLRLIYYSQIVNDFQKGDIAEGYSVSREKKESFPLTVTSAQKNPTAFYLCASGALAGTTEQFFGPGTRLTVL.

This clone turned up a few times. The chain carries TRBV7-9 and TRBJ2-1; D remains unclear. Trimming took 4 bases from V and 1 from J, leaving 11 bases between them. The germline CDR1 and CDR2 sequences are SEHNR and FQNEAQ (reference sequence). This CDR3 comprises 15 residues. CDR3 sequence: CASSSSPVSYNEQFF. The CDR3 DNA follows: TGTGCCAGCAGCTCCTCCCCGGTTTCCTACAATGAGCAGTTCTTC.

In its sample, this clone was seen a few times. The chain combines TRBV6-6 with TRBJ1-1; 7 positions agree with TRBD1. V was pared by 4 bases and J by 3 bases, with 2 bases of the junction left unmatched. The CDR3 spans 13 residues. Germline V lookup: CDR1 MNHNY, CDR2 SVGAGI (reference sequence). CDR3 protein: CASSSGTDTEAFF. The DNA for the CDR3 is TGTGCCAGCAGTTCCGGGACAGACACTGAAGCTTTCTTT.

This clone was observed a handful of times. J is TRBJ2-3 and V is TRBV27, with D possibly being TRBD1 (6 bases). Per germline, CDR1 MNHEY and CDR2 SMNVEV (reference sequence). This CDR3 spans 13 amino acids. Trimming removed 3 bases from V and 6 bases from J, with 10 bases in between. CDR3 sequence reads: CASSFGTQDTQYF. CDR3 DNA sequence: TGTGCCAGCAGTTTCGGGACACAGGATACGCAGTATTTT.

Only a few counts were recorded for this clone. This chain connects TRBV7-9 to TRBJ2-6; no definite D call. There are 14 residues in the CDR3. CDR1 SEHNR and CDR2 FQNEAQ come from the germline V gene (reference sequence). V was clipped by 1 base and J by 0 bases, with 1 base between them. In nucleotides, the CDR3 is TGTGCCAGCAGCTTAGACTCTGGGGCCAACGTCCTGACTTTC. Translating gives CASSLDSGANVLTF.

V gene TRBV2 combines with J gene TRBJ1-1; D remains ambiguous. The germline CDR1 and CDR2 sequences are SNHLY and FYNNEI. This CDR3 region has 11 residues. Trimming cost V 10 bases and J 10 bases, with 16 bases left between them. The DNA of the CDR3 is TGTGCCACCAAGGACGTCCCTGGAGCTTTCTTT. Translating gives CATKDVPGAFF.

This rearrangement joins TRBV2 to TRBJ2-6; D is ambiguous. CDR1 SNHLY and CDR2 FYNNEI come from the germline V gene. The ends were cut back, 6 bases at V and 0 bases at J, with 9 bases in the middle. This CDR3 region has 15 residues. The CDR3 region has the DNA TGTGCCAGCAGGGACCAGAGCTCTGGGGCCAACGTCCTGACTTTC. Protein: CASRDQSSGANVLTF.

This clone was detected only a few times. J is TRBJ2-3 and V is TRBV29-1; the D is unclear. Germline assignment: CDR1 SQVTM and CDR2 ANQGSEA. The CDR3 contains 14 residues. Trimming cost V 0 bases and J 4 bases, with 11 bases left between them. Here the CDR3 DNA reads TGCAGCGTTGAAGATTCGGGTGGTTCAGATACGCAGTATTTT. Protein product: CSVEDSGGSDTQYF.

V usage is TRBV30 and J usage is TRBJ1-2, with D perhaps TRBD1 (5 bases). V lost 4 bases and J 4 bases, leaving 16 bases between the germline ends. This CDR3 has 14 residues. Germline V gene lookup returns CDR1 GTSNPN and CDR2 SVGIG (reference sequence). CDR3 loop: CAWTPDGTRYGYTF. The CDR3 region has the DNA TGTGCCTGGACCCCAGACGGGACCCGCTATGGCTACACCTTC.

The chain carries TRBV28 and TRBJ2-7; 12 nucleotides line up with TRBD2. Trimming at V came to 2 bases and at J to 3 bases, leaving 5 bases not matched to a gene. Germline V gene lookup returns CDR1 MDHEN and CDR2 SYDVKM. The CDR3 is made up of 16 amino acids. In nucleotides, the CDR3 is TGTGCCAGCAGTTTAACTAGCGGGAGGACCCTCTACGAGCAGTACTTC. Translated: CASSLTSGRTLYEQYF.

This clone appeared once. The chain is built from TRBV7-3 and TRBJ2-5, with D unresolved. CDR1 and CDR2 (germline): SGHTA, FQGTGA. Trimming shortened V by 5 bases and J by 4 bases, and 14 bases separated the two germline ends. The length of the CDR3 is 14 residues. CDR3 sequence: CASSLDPERETQYF. The DNA for the CDR3 is TGTGCCAGCAGCCTCGACCCGGAACGAGAGACCCAGTACTTC.

This sequence joins TRBV30 and TRBJ2-1; D is unresolved. This CDR3 is built from 14 residues. From germline, CDR1 is GTSNPN and CDR2 SVGIG (reference sequence). V was trimmed by 2 bases and J by 8 bases, leaving 16 bases between them. In DNA form, the CDR3 reads TGTGCCTGGAGTAGACTTACAACTGGCGATGAGCAGTTCTTC. Translated, it gives CAWSRLTTGDEQFF.

This clone has more than one count but fewer than ten. V and J are TRBV28 and TRBJ2-3; 9 nucleotides agree with TRBD2. The CDR3 loop spans 14 amino acids. Trimming cost V 6 bases and J 3 bases; bases outside gene matches: 4. Germline V gives CDR1 MDHEN, CDR2 SYDVKM. The CDR3 loop reads CASRIAGDTDTQYF. CDR3 bases: TGTGCCAGCAGAATAGCGGGGGATACAGATACGCAGTATTTT.

The V gene is TRBV5-1, the J gene TRBJ2-7; 8 nucleotides align to TRBD2. Germline loops: CDR1 SGHRS, CDR2 YFSETQ. The CDR3 runs 15 residues. The V and J ends lost 3 bases and 6 bases, in that order; junction bases with no gene match: 11. The CDR3 reads CASSSGPGLVAEQYF. The DNA for the CDR3 is TGCGCCAGCAGCTCGGGTCCGGGACTAGTTGCCGAGCAGTACTTC.

The rearrangement joins TRBV4-1 to TRBJ1-2, with a possible D match to TRBD1 (5 bases). V lost 4 bases and J lost 8, with 23 bases in between. This CDR3 has 16 residues. Germline V gene sequence: CDR1 MGHRA, CDR2 YSYEKL. The CDR3 region has the DNA TGCGCCAGCAGCCCCATATTTGTGGGGCCCAGCGGGGGCTACACCTTC. It specifies CASSPIFVGPSGGYTF.

This clone was counted a few times. The J gene is TRBJ2-7, the V gene TRBV11-2; 8 nucleotides align to TRBD1. Germline V CDR1 and CDR2: SGHAT, FQNNGV. V shed 4 bases and J 2 bases; nucleotides not matched to a gene: 4. The CDR3 is made up of 14 amino acids. The CDR3 DNA follows: TGTGCCAGCAGCTCCGACAGGGGAGCCTACGAGCAGTACTTC. Residues: CASSSDRGAYEQYF.

The chain is built from TRBV9 and TRBJ1-2, with D possibly TRBD1 on 5 matching bases. V gave up 0 bases and J gave up 4 bases, with 10 bases separating them. CDR1 is SGDLS, CDR2 YYNGEE, per germline. The CDR3 spans 14 residues. The CDR3 loop reads CASSVVEGSYGYTF. CDR3 in DNA: TGTGCCAGCAGCGTAGTTGAGGGGTCCTATGGCTACACCTTC.

This sequence joins TRBV7-2 and TRBJ2-1, with 7 bases lining up with TRBD2. The germline CDR1 and CDR2 sequences are SGHTA and FQGNSA. V lost 4 bases to trimming and J lost 3 bases; unmatched junction nucleotides: 9. The CDR3 spans 16 residues. The CDR3 nucleotides are TGTGCCAGCAGCTCCAGCGGGACCAGTTACTACAATGAGCAGTTCTTC. This sequence encodes CASSSSGTSYYNEQFF.

The chain carries TRBV5-6 and TRBJ1-1, with 9 bases lining up with TRBD1. The junction had 5 bases not matched to a gene; V was cut back by 4 bases and J by 7 bases. This CDR3 has 13 amino acids. The germline V gene has CDR1 SGHDT and CDR2 YYEEEE. The CDR3 spells CASSRTGVDEAFF. The CDR3 coding sequence is TGTGCCAGCAGCAGGACAGGGGTTGATGAAGCTTTCTTT.

The table lists this clone with a few counts. The chain couples TRBV10-2 to TRBJ1-1, with 7 positions matching TRBD1. The CDR3 covers 13 residues. The ends lost 8 bases at V and 1 base at J; junction bases unmatched: 4. Germline V CDR1 and CDR2: WSHSY, SAAADI. CDR3 in amino acids: CASARDRNTEAFF. Here the CDR3 DNA reads TGCGCCAGCGCCCGGGACAGGAACACTGAAGCTTTCTTT.

This chain links TRBV29-1 with TRBJ2-3; 7 bases agree with TRBD1. This CDR3 spans 14 amino acids. Trimming at V came to 6 bases and at J to 0 bases, leaving 6 bases not matched to a gene. The germline V gene has CDR1 SQVTM and CDR2 ANQGSEA. CDR3 DNA: TGCAGCGTCCGACAGGGTTCTAGCACAGATACGCAGTATTTT. Amino acid sequence: CSVRQGSSTDTQYF.

This clone has more than one count but fewer than ten. The chain has TRBV18 and TRBJ2-7; 9 bases fit TRBD2. CDR3 size: 15 residues. V lost 2 bases to trimming and J lost 5 bases; unmatched junction nucleotides: 7. CDR1 is KGHSH, CDR2 LQKENI, per germline. This chain's CDR3 is CASSPIELAGHEQYF. The CDR3 nucleotides read TGTGCCAGCTCACCAATCGAACTAGCGGGCCACGAGCAGTACTTC.

The chain joins TRBV28 to TRBJ1-5; D not resolved. Per the germline V gene, CDR1 is MDHEN and CDR2 is SYDVKM. Trimming removed 6 bases from V and 3 bases from J, with 9 bases in between. The length of the CDR3 is 13 residues. CDR3 region: CASRRGPNQPQHF. CDR3 nucleotide sequence: TGTGCCAGCAGGAGAGGGCCCAATCAGCCCCAGCATTTT.

The chain uses TRBV5-1 and TRBJ2-5; D may be TRBD1 or TRBD2 (6 bases each). There are 17 residues in the CDR3. Germline V lookup: CDR1 SGHRS, CDR2 YFSETQ. V lost 0 bases and J lost 4, with 19 bases in between. CDR3 amino acids: CASSLAGIGRGGETQYF. In nucleotides, the CDR3 is TGCGCCAGCAGCTTGGCCGGGATCGGGAGAGGGGGAGAGACCCAGTACTTC.